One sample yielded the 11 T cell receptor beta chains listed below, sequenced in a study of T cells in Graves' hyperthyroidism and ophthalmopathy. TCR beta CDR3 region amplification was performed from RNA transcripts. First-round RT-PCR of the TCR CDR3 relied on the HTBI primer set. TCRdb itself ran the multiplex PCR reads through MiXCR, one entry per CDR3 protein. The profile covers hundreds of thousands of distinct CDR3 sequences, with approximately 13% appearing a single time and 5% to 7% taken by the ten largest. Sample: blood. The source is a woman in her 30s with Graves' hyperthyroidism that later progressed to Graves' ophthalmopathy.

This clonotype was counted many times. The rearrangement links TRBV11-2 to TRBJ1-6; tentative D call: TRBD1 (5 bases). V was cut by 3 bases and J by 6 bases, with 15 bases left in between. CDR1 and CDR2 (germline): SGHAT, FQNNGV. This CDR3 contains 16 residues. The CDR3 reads CASSFVGLGFNSPLHF. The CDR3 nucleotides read TGTGCCAGCAGCTTCGTGGGGCTTGGGTTTAATTCACCCCTCCACTTT.

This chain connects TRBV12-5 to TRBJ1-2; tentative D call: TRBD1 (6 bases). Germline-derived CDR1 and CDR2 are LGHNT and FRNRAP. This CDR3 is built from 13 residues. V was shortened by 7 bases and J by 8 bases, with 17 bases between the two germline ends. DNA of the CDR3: TGTGCTAGTGCCAAAGGGGCAGGGGTCGGCTACACCTTC. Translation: CASAKGAGVGYTF.

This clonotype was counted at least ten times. The CDR3 loop reads CAISPPQGNYGYTF. The CDR3 DNA sequence: TGTGCCATCAGCCCCCCCCAGGGCAACTATGGCTACACCTTC. The rearrangement joins TRBV10-3 to TRBJ1-2, with D possibly TRBD1 on 5 matching bases. The CDR3 consists of 14 residues. With 6 bases removed from V and 2 bases from J, the gap between germline ends came to 13 bases. In germline, CDR1 is ENHRY, CDR2 SYGVKD.

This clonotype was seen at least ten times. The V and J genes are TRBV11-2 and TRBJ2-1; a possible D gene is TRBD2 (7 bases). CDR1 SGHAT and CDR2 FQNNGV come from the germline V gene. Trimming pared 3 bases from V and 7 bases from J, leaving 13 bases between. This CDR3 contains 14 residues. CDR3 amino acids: CASSFPEGGNEQFF. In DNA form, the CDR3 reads TGTGCCAGCAGCTTCCCAGAGGGGGGGAATGAGCAGTTCTTC.

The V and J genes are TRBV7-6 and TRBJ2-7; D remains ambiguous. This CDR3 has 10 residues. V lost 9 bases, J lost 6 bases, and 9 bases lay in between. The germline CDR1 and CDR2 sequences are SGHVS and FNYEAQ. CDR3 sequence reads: CASCKCEQYF. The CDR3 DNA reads TGTGCCAGTTGTAAGTGCGAGCAGTACTTC.

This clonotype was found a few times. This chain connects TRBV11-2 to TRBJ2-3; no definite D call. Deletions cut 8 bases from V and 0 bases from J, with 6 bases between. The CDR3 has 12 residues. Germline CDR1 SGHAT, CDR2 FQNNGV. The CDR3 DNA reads TGTGCCAGCGGTGGGAGCACAGATACGCAGTATTTT. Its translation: CASGGSTDTQYF.

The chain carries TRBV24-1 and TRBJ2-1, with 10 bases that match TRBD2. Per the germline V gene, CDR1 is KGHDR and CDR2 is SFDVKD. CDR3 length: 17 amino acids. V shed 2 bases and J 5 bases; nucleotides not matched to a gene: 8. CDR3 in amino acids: CATSDSMTSGRNNEQFF. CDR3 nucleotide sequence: TGTGCCACCAGTGATTCAATGACTAGCGGGCGTAACAATGAGCAGTTCTTC.

The CDR3 here is CASSYRGGTASYEQYF. The CDR3 region has the DNA TGTGCCAGCAGTTACAGGGGCGGGACAGCCTCCTACGAGCAGTACTTC. The chain joins TRBV6-2 or TRBV6-3 to TRBJ2-7; TRBD1 might be the D (7 bases). Germline loops: CDR1 MNHEY, CDR2 SVGEGT. V dropped 2 bases and J dropped 0 bases, with 14 bases sitting between them. The CDR3 runs 16 residues.

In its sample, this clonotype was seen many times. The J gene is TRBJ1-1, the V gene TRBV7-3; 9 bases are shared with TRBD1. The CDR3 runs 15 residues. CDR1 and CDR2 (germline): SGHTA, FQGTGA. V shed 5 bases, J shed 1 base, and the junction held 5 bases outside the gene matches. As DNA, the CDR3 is TGTGCCAGCAGCATGGGACAGGGAGGGAACACTGAAGCTTTCTTT. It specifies CASSMGQGGNTEAFF.

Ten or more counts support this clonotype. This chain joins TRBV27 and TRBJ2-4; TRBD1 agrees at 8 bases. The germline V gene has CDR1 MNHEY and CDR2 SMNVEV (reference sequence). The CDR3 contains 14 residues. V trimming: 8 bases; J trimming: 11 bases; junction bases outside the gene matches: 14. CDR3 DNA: TGTGCCAGCCTAAATGACAGGGGAGATGAGGTTCAGTACTTC. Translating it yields CASLNDRGDEVQYF.

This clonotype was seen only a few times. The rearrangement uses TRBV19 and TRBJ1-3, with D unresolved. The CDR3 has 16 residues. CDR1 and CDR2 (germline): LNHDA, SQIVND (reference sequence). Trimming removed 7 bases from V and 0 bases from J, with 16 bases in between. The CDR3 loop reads CASTPDAHYSGNTIYF. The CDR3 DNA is TGTGCCAGTACCCCCGATGCCCACTACTCTGGAAACACCATATATTTT.